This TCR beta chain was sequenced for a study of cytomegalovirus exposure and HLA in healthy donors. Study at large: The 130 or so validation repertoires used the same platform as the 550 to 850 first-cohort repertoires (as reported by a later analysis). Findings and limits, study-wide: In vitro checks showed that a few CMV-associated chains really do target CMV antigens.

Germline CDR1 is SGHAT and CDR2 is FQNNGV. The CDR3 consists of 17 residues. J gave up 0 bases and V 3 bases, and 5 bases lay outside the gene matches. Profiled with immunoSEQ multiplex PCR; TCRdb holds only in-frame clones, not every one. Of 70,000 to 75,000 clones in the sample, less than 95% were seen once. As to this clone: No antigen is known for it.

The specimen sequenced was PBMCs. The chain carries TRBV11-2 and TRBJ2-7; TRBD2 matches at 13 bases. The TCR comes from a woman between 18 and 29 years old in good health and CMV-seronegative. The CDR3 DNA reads TGTGCCAGCAGCTTTGGGACTAGCGGGGTTAGCTCCTACGAGCAGTACTTC. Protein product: CASSFGTSGVSSYEQYF.